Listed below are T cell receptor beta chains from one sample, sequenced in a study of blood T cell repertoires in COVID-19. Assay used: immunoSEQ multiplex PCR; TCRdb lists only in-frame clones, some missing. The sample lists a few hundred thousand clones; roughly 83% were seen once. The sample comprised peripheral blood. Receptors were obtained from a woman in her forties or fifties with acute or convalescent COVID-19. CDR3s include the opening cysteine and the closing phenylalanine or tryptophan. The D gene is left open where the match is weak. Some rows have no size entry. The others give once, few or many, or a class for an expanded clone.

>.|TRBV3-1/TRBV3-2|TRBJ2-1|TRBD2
CASSPREAGWFHEQFF
TGTGCCAGCAGCCCGCGGGAAGCGGGATGGTTCCATGAGCAGTTCTTC
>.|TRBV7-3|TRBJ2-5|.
CASSLRREETQYF
TGTGCCAGCAGCTTAAGGAGGGAAGAGACCCAGTACTTC
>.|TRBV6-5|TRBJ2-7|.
CASNAAGPTYEQYF
TGTGCCAGTAACGCCGCGGGACCGACCTACGAGCAGTACTTC
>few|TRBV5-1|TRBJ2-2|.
CASSLNQAGELFF
TGCGCCAGCAGCTTGAATCAGGCAGGGGAGCTGTTTTTT
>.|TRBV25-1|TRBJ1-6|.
CASSESRGSSYNSPLHF
TGTGCCAGCAGTGAATCGAGAGGGAGCTCCTATAATTCACCCCTCCACTTT
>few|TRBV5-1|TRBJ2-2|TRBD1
CASSLAGQGSGTGELFF
TGCGCCAGCAGCTTGGCCGGACAGGGGTCGGGCACCGGGGAGCTGTTTTTT
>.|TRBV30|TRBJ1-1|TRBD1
CAWQRQGNTEAFF
TGTGCCTGGCAAAGACAGGGCAACACTGAAGCTTTCTTT
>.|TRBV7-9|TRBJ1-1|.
CASSLWGLGEANTEAFF
TGTGCCAGCAGCTTATGGGGGCTTGGGGAAGCGAACACTGAAGCTTTCTTT
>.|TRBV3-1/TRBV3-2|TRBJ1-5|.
CASSQVYGAGNQPQHF
TGTGCCAGCAGCCAAGTATACGGTGCGGGAAATCAGCCCCAGCATTTT
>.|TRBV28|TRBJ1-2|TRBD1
CASRRPGTGRGYGYTF
TGTGCCAGCAGACGGCCGGGGACAGGGCGGGGCTATGGCTACACCTTC
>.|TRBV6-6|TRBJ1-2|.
CASSKGVSDGYTF
TGTGCCAGCAGCAAGGGGGTCTCAGATGGCTACACCTTC
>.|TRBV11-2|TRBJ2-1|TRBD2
CASSLSGAYNEQFF
TGTGCCAGCAGCCTCAGCGGGGCCTACAATGAGCAGTTCTTC
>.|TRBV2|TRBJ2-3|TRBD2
CASSESSRGSSGDTQYF
TGTGCCAGCAGTGAAAGTTCTCGCGGGAGTTCGGGAGATACGCAGTATTTT
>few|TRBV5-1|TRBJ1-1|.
CASSFWEAELGTEAFF
TGCGCCAGCAGCTTTTGGGAGGCGGAATTGGGCACTGAAGCTTTCTTT
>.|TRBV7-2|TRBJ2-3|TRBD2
CASSLAPSAGAEDTQYF
TGTGCCAGCAGCTTAGCCCCCTCAGCGGGAGCTGAAGATACGCAGTATTTT
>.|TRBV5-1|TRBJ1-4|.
CASSDAGTNEKLFF
TGCGCCAGCAGCGATGCGGGTACTAATGAAAAACTGTTTTTT
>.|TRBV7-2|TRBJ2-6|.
CASSLVHSGANVLTF
TGTGCCAGCAGCTTAGTCCACTCTGGGGCCAACGTCCTGACTTTC
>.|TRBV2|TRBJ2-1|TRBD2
CASSEMRDYLSFGTNEQFF
TGTGCCAGCAGTGAAATGCGGGACTACCTTTCGTTCGGTACAAATGAGCAGTTCTTC
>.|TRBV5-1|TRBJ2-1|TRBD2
CASSYTSGTPSYNEQFF
TGCGCCAGCAGCTACACTAGCGGGACTCCCTCCTACAATGAGCAGTTCTTC
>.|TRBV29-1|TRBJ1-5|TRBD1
CSVKQGYSNQPQHF
TGCAGCGTTAAACAGGGGTATAGCAATCAGCCCCAGCATTTT
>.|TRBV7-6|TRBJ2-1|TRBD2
CASSGGGTSGIGIGNEQFF
TGTGCCAGCAGCGGGGGGGGGACTAGCGGGATTGGTATTGGTAATGAGCAGTTCTTC
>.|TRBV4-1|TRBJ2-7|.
CASSQSRTYEQYF
TGCGCCAGCAGCCAAAGCAGGACCTACGAGCAGTACTTC
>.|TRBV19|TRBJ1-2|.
CASSIMSDNYGYTF
TGTGCCAGTAGTATTATGAGCGATAACTATGGCTACACCTTC
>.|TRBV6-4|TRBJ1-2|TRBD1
CASSDGTAAFSPYGYTF
TGTGCCAGCAGTGACGGGACAGCCGCTTTTTCGCCGTATGGCTACACCTTC
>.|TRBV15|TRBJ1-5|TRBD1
CATSREGGTGKQPQHF
TGTGCCACCAGCAGAGAAGGAGGGACAGGGAAGCAGCCCCAGCATTTT
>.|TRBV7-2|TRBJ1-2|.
CASSLRQGGGYTF
TGTGCCAGCAGCTTGCGCCAGGGTGGGGGCTACACCTTC
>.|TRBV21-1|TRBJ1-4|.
CASSKWDRGGTNEKLFF
TGTGCCAGCAGCAAATGGGACAGGGGGGGAACTAATGAAAAACTGTTTTTT
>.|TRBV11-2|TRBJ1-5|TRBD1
CASSLDRVGQPQHF
TGTGCCAGCAGCCTCGACAGGGTAGGTCAGCCCCAGCATTTT
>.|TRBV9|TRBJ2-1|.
CASSGGVLRNEQFF
TGTGCCAGCAGCGGGGGGGTGCTGCGCAATGAGCAGTTCTTC
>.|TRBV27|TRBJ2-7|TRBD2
CASSPTSGSRYEQYF
TGTGCCAGCAGTCCTACTAGCGGGAGTCGATACGAGCAGTACTTC
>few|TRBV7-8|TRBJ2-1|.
CASSLVARGYYNEQFF
TGTGCCAGCAGCCTAGTAGCGCGCGGATACTACAATGAGCAGTTCTTC
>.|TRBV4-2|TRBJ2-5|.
CASSQGGGPSDGTQYF
TGTGCCAGCAGCCAAGGTGGCGGCCCTTCAGACGGGACCCAGTACTTC
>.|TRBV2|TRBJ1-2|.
CASNGNYGYTF
TGTGCCAGCAACGGGAACTATGGCTACACCTTC
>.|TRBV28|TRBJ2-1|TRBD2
CALAGGSSYNEQFF
TGTGCCCTTGCAGGCGGGAGCTCCTACAATGAGCAGTTCTTC
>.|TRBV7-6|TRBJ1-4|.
CASSHGYSGDEKLFF
TGTGCCAGCAGCCACGGATACTCAGGGGATGAAAAACTGTTTTTT
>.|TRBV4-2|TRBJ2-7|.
CASSQVQSYEQYF
TGTGCCAGCAGCCAGGTACAGAGCTACGAGCAGTACTTC
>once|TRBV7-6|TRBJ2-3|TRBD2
CASTPLIAGGTTDTQYF
TGTGCCAGCACCCCCTTGATAGCGGGAGGAACCACAGATACGCAGTATTTT
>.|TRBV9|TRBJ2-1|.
CASSVREGGNEQFF
TGTGCCAGCAGCGTTCGAGAGGGGGGGAATGAGCAGTTCTTC
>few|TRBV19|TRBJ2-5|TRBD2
CASSPTAGGLETQYF
TGTGCCAGTAGTCCCACAGCGGGAGGGTTAGAGACCCAGTACTTC
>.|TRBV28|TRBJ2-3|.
CASSLPPGGTDTQYF
TGTGCCAGCAGTTTACCCCCAGGGGGCACAGATACGCAGTATTTT
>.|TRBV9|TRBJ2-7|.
CASSVDVGGGTYEQYF
TGTGCCAGCAGCGTAGACGTTGGGGGAGGTACCTACGAGCAGTACTTC
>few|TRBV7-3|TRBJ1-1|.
CASSEQGSPTEAFF
TGTGCCAGCAGCGAACAGGGTTCTCCCACTGAAGCTTTCTTT
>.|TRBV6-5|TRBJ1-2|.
CARRLGLEAYGYTF
TGTGCCAGGAGGTTGGGGCTAGAGGCCTATGGCTACACCTTC
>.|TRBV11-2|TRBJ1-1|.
CASRRPGQNTEAFF
TGTGCCAGCAGACGACCGGGACAGAACACTGAAGCTTTCTTT
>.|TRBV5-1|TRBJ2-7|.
CASSFETARSYEQYF
TGCGCCAGCAGCTTCGAGACAGCCCGCTCCTACGAGCAGTACTTC
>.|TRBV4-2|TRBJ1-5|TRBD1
CASSQEGGQGREQPQHF
TGTGCCAGCAGCCAAGAGGGGGGACAGGGGAGGGAACAGCCCCAGCATTTT
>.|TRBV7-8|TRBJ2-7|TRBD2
CASSLARVTSGRAGEQYF
TGTGCCAGCAGCTTAGCGCGGGTGACTAGCGGGAGGGCCGGTGAGCAGTACTTC
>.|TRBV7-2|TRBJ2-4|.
CASSTGSVNIQYF
TGTGCCAGCAGCACAGGGTCTGTAAACATTCAGTACTTC
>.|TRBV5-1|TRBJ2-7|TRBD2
CASSLVAGGSSSYEQYF
TGCGCCAGCAGCTTGGTGGCGGGGGGGTCGAGCTCCTACGAGCAGTACTTC
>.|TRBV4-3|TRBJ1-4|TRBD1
CASSQAGTGGEKLFF
TGCGCCAGCAGCCAGGCCGGGACAGGGGGAGAAAAACTGTTTTTT
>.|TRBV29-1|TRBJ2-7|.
CSALGGGGRYEQYF
TGCAGCGCTTTAGGGGGGGGTGGTAGGTACGAGCAGTACTTC